This T cell receptor beta chain was recorded in a study of CD8 T cells in ankylosing spondylitis (TCRdb year 2017). Regarding the complete study: To find TCR variants linked to disease, the study profiled T cell receptor beta repertoires in ankylosing spondylitis patients and healthy donors. In total, the full study cohort was made up of over a hundred healthy donors and 25 to 30 ankylosing spondylitis patients. Peripheral blood was sampled, and synovial fluid was additionally collected from ankylosing spondylitis patients. Results and caveats for the whole study, not just this receptor: The disease-linked clones were reported as significantly enriched in matched synovial fluid samples from ankylosing spondylitis patients. Blood from ankylosing spondylitis patients appeared to be characterized by a TCR beta motif composed of roughly 8 highly homologous amino acid variants. Some of the motif variants had been reported before in the synovial fluid and blood of reactive arthritis patients, a finding that suggests common disease-initiation mechanisms. In peripheral blood, the disease-linked clones were found at relatively low frequencies and had a CD8+ phenotype.

The sequencing machine was an Illumina HiSeq 2500. Quantitative 5'-RACE with molecular barcodes was the method used to prepare the TCR beta libraries. In the authors' own workflow: A new computational method, built on a probabilistic model of VDJ rearrangement, was used to identify disease-linked TCR variants. The raw public reads went through TCRdb reprocessing: fastp at Q25, MiXCR clone calling, in-frame beta chains kept. Under each unique CDR3 protein, matching rows form one entry showing the most common genes and DNA. None of the V and J calls come from the authors' own analysis; TCRdb made them. In this sample the table shows roughly 230,000 distinct CDR3 sequences, under 8.5% of which occur a single time. The ten most abundant clones make up around 4.4% of the sample. At least ten counts were recorded for this clonotype. The specificity of this receptor is unknown. No base quality values were provided; no much bigger clone lies one nucleotide off.

Its CDR3 holds 15 amino acids, cysteine through phenylalanine. The sequence is cut down to CDR3 DNA, 45 bases in frame from base 1. CDR1 and CDR2, per the germline V gene (reference sequence), are SEHNR and FQNEAQ. Trimming takes 2 bases from V and 1 base from J, and the germline ends sit 11 bases apart. Sequences were obtained from blood, either unsorted or a sorted T cell fraction (not recorded which). The sequence derives from a female donor with ankylosing spondylitis or in good health (not recorded which). The V and J genes are TRBV7-9 and TRBJ1-1; 5 matching bases give a weak D call of TRBD1. The DNA sequence is TGTGCCAGCAGCTTAAGTGGGGCAGGGAACACTGAAGCTTTCTTT. This yields the protein CASSLSGAGNTEAFF.